These 2 T cell receptor beta chains came from one sample sequenced in a study of graft-versus-host responses after intestinal transplantation. Using immunoSEQ multiplex PCR, the repertoire was profiled, and TCRdb retains in-frame clones only, with some absent. The repertoire holds around 20,000 clones, with 90% as singletons. This specimen was PBMCs, taken less than 400 days after transplant. The receptors here all came from a human patient who received an intestinal transplant, so some T cells may come from the graft donor.

V usage is TRBV23-1 and J usage is TRBJ1-5; maybe TRBD1 (5 bases). TRBV23-1 is reported as an ORF; its role is uncertain. V was shortened by 9 bases and J by 4 bases, with 10 bases between the two germline ends. This CDR3 has 12 residues. For the CDR3, the DNA is TGCGCCAGGCCCGGGGGTAATCAGCCCCAGCATTTT. This encodes CARPGGNQPQHF.

The chain couples TRBV14 to TRBJ2-7; the D gene is possibly TRBD1 (5 bases). This CDR3 spans 15 amino acids. The V gene's germline CDR1 is SGHDN and CDR2 FVKESK. Between the trimmed V and J ends, which lost 0 bases and 4 bases, there was a span of 13 bases. CDR3 in amino acids: CASSQDWGKRYEQYF. In DNA, the CDR3 is TGTGCCAGCAGCCAAGATTGGGGCAAGAGATACGAGCAGTACTTC.